Below, 25 T cell receptor beta chains from the same sample are listed, as sequenced in a study of blood T cell repertoires in COVID-19. Generated by immunoSEQ multiplex PCR, the TCRdb table keeps only in-frame clones and is missing some. The sample has about 14,000 clones, approximately 76% seen once; the top ten hold around 41%. Sequenced: peripheral blood. All receptors come from a woman of 80 years or more with acute or convalescent COVID-19.

The chain uses TRBV19 and TRBJ2-1, with 8 bases aligning to TRBD2. The trim removed 9 bases at V and 5 bases at J, leaving 12 bases unmatched. Germline V gene sequence: CDR1 LNHDA, CDR2 SQIVND (reference sequence). The CDR3 extends over 15 amino acids. The CDR3 DNA reads TGTGCCAGCCTTGACCGGGGGGGCCTGAACAATGAGCAGTTCTTC. Translation: CASLDRGGLNNEQFF. Full variable domain (remainder filled in from reference TRBV19 and TRBJ2-1): DGGITQSPKYLFRKEGQNVTLSCEQNLNHDAMYWYRQDPGQGLRLIYYSQIVNDFQKGDIAEGYSVSREKKESFPLTVTSAQKNPTAFYLCASLDRGGLNNEQFFGPGTRLTVL.

The CDR3 sequence is CASSLDLAGGLSETQYF. Written as DNA, the CDR3 is TGTGCCAGCAGCCTAGACCTAGCGGGGGGGCTTAGTGAGACCCAGTACTTC. This chain connects TRBV4-2 to TRBJ2-5, with 12 bases that match TRBD2. This CDR3 region has 17 residues. J gave up 5 bases and V 4 bases, and 11 bases lay outside the gene matches. CDR1 and CDR2 (germline): LGHNA, YNFKEQ.

The V gene is TRBV12-5, the J gene TRBJ2-7; possible D gene TRBD2, 5 bases. Germline CDR1 is LGHNT and CDR2 is FRNRAP. Trimming shortened V by 0 bases and J by 2 bases, and 14 bases separated the two germline ends. The CDR3 consists of 16 residues. CDR3 in amino acids: CASGLVLGQRAYEQYF. CDR3 nucleotides: TGTGCTAGTGGTTTGGTACTAGGCCAGCGAGCCTACGAGCAGTACTTC.

This clone was seen once. V usage is TRBV20-1 and J usage is TRBJ1-3, with a tentative D call TRBD1 (6 bases). Per germline, CDR1 DFQATT and CDR2 SNEGSKA (reference sequence). The V gene lost 3 bases and the J gene lost 3 bases, with 12 bases spanning the gap. The CDR3 loop spans 14 amino acids. The CDR3 here is CSASPQGNGNTIYF. The CDR3 DNA follows: TGCAGTGCTAGTCCACAGGGAAATGGAAACACCATATATTTT.

The chain carries TRBV9 and TRBJ2-3, with TRBD2 matching 14 bases. Germline CDR1 and CDR2: SGDLS and YYNGEE. Germline trimming cut 1 base from V and 1 base from J; bases unmatched to any gene: 5. This CDR3 has 18 residues. The CDR3 region has the DNA TGTGCCAGCAGCGTAAATCCGGGACTAGCGGGGGGCACAGATACGCAGTATTTT. This codes for CASSVNPGLAGGTDTQYF.

The J gene is TRBJ2-2, the V gene TRBV12-3 or TRBV12-4, with a possible D match to TRBD1 (6 bases). Trimming took 5 bases from V and 5 from J, leaving 9 bases between them. This CDR3 region has 13 residues. The CDR3 DNA reads TGTGCCAGCAGTCTTACAGGGACCGGGGAGCTGTTTTTT. This encodes CASSLTGTGELFF.

The chain links TRBV7-2 to TRBJ1-5; D is possibly TRBD1 (6 bases). Germline values: CDR1 SGHTA, CDR2 FQGNSA. V was clipped by 5 bases and J by 11 bases, with 19 bases between them. The CDR3 covers 14 residues. The CDR3 sequence is CASSPRRWKGAQHF. The CDR3 nucleotides read TGTGCCAGCAGCCCGCGGCGGTGGAAGGGGGCCCAGCATTTT.

The chain carries TRBV24-1 and TRBJ1-2; possibly TRBD1 for D (6 bases). The CDR3 has 14 residues. Trimming took 7 bases from V and 1 from J, leaving 12 bases between them. Germline CDR1 reads KGHDR; CDR2 reads SFDVKD. The CDR3 nucleotides are TGTGCCACCAGCGGGGACACCTTTAACTATGGCTACACCTTC. It yields the protein CATSGDTFNYGYTF.

J is TRBJ1-6 and V is TRBV10-3, with 10 positions matching TRBD1. The germline V gene encodes CDR1 ENHRY and CDR2 SYGVKD. J lost 7 bases, V lost 4 bases, and 7 bases had no gene match. The CDR3 spans 16 residues. The CDR3 nucleotides are TGTGCCATCAGTGTGGGGACAGGGGAGCGGAATTCACCCCTCCACTTT. The encoded protein is CAISVGTGERNSPLHF.

Regarding this clone: Other DNA sequences from this sample encode an identical CDR3 as well. The chain carries TRBV5-5 and TRBJ1-1; TRBD1 aligns across 10 bases. This CDR3 spans 15 amino acids. After removal of 4 bases from V and 1 base from J, the junction contained 4 bases not matched to a gene. Germline values: CDR1 SGHKS, CDR2 YYEKEE (reference sequence). The chain's CDR3 is CASSPWTGGNTEAFF. For the CDR3, the DNA is TGTGCCAGCAGCCCCTGGACAGGGGGGAACACTGAAGCTTTCTTT. The variable domain in full, with the rest retrieved from reference TRBV5-5 and TRBJ1-1, is DAGVTQSPTHLIKTRGQQVTLRCSPISGHKSVSWYQQVLGQGPQFIFQYYEKEERGRGNFPDRFSARQFPNYSSELNVNALLLGDSALYLCASSPWTGGNTEAFFGQGTRLTVV.

The chain recombines TRBV5-6 with TRBJ2-7; 10 bases are shared with TRBD2. CDR1 is SGHDT and CDR2 is YYEEEE in the germline V gene. With V trimmed by 4 bases and J by 7 bases, 8 bases remained unmatched. The CDR3 has 14 amino acids. CDR3 region: CASSNLLAGDEQYF. Written as DNA, the CDR3 is TGTGCCAGCAGCAATCTCCTAGCGGGGGATGAGCAGTACTTC.

This chain uses TRBV24-1 with TRBJ2-3; no clear D gene. This CDR3 contains 14 residues. The germline V gene encodes CDR1 KGHDR and CDR2 SFDVKD. Trimming left V 0 bases short and J 2 bases short, with 5 bases between. For the CDR3, the DNA is TGTGCCACCAGTGATTTGCACAACACAGATACGCAGTATTTT. Translation: CATSDLHNTDTQYF.

The chain links TRBV3-1 (or the pseudogene TRBV3-2) to TRBJ1-1; a possible D gene is TRBD1 (6 bases). From germline, CDR1 is LGHDT and CDR2 YNNKEL (reference sequence). The CDR3 totals 14 residues. V lost 5 bases and J lost 1, with 11 bases in between. CDR3 in DNA: TGTGCCAGCAGCTCGCAGGACAGGAACACTGAAGCTTTCTTT. The encoded protein is CASSSQDRNTEAFF.

The V gene is TRBV18, the J gene TRBJ2-1; the D gene is possibly TRBD2 (5 bases). The CDR3 runs 15 residues. Germline CDR1 KGHSH, CDR2 LQKENI. V lost 1 base and J 5 bases, leaving 12 bases between the germline ends. Here the CDR3 reads CASSPRRGTNNEQFF. CDR3 nucleotides: TGTGCCAGCTCACCACGACGGGGTACAAACAATGAGCAGTTCTTC.

DNA for the CDR3: TGTGCCAGCATATTACCAGGGATAGGGTACGAGCAGTACTTC. Its translation is CASILPGIGYEQYF. This chain connects TRBV6-5 to TRBJ2-7, with a possible D match to TRBD1 (5 bases). CDR3 size: 14 residues. CDR1 MNHEY and CDR2 SVGAGI come from the germline V gene. The V and J ends lost 7 bases and 4 bases respectively, with 17 bases between them.

This chain uses TRBV3-1 (or the pseudogene TRBV3-2) with TRBJ1-6; no clear D gene. V was cut by 0 bases and J by 13 bases, with 13 bases left in between. The germline gives CDR1 LGHDT, CDR2 YNNKEL (reference sequence). The CDR3 contains 14 residues. The CDR3 coding sequence is TGTGCCAGCAGCCAAGAACCAACGACTTCCCCCCTCCACTTT. This encodes CASSQEPTTSPLHF.

The chain links TRBV28 to TRBJ1-1; D uncertain. Per germline, CDR1 MDHEN and CDR2 SYDVKM. This CDR3 is 13 amino acids long. Trimming pared 7 bases from V and 5 bases from J, leaving 14 bases between. The CDR3 region is CASTVGLGTEAFF. CDR3 nucleotides: TGTGCCAGCACGGTAGGACTGGGTACTGAAGCTTTCTTT.

This chain links TRBV19 with TRBJ1-5, with D perhaps TRBD1 (5 bases). The CDR3 has 17 amino acids. Germline CDR1 LNHDA, CDR2 SQIVND (reference sequence). Trimming removed 2 bases at V and 5 bases at J, with 19 bases between. The CDR3 here is CASSIFVRQGLHQPQHF. For the CDR3, the DNA is TGTGCCAGTAGTATATTTGTTAGGCAGGGTCTTCATCAGCCCCAGCATTTT.

The chain employs TRBV4-2 and TRBJ1-6, with unresolved D. V was shortened by 3 bases and J by 3 bases, with 9 bases between the two germline ends. The CDR3 consists of 15 residues. Germline V CDR1 and CDR2: LGHNA, YNFKEQ. The CDR3 protein is CASSQGPGYNSPLHF. In DNA, the CDR3 is TGTGCCAGCAGCCAGGGTCCGGGCTATAATTCACCCCTCCACTTT.

J is TRBJ2-3 and V is TRBV9, with TRBD2 as a possible D gene (6 bases). The CDR3 sequence is 15 residues long. V lost 3 bases to trimming and J lost 2 bases, with 13 bases between them. Per the germline V gene, CDR1 is SGDLS and CDR2 is YYNGEE. This chain's CDR3 is CASSGGISPTDTQYF. In DNA form, the CDR3 reads TGTGCCAGCAGCGGCGGGATTTCACCCACAGATACGCAGTATTTT.

The gene calls are TRBV5-3 and TRBJ2-7; perhaps TRBD1 as D (6 bases). TRBV5-3 carries the ORF label, with uncertain function. This CDR3 is built from 16 residues. V was cut by 0 bases and J by 2 bases, with 15 bases left in between. CDR3 sequence (DNA): TGTGCCAGAAGCTTGGGGTGTGGCGACAGGACCTACGAGCAGTACTTC. This translates into CARSLGCGDRTYEQYF.

The rearrangement joins TRBV29-1 to TRBJ1-1; D is possibly TRBD1 (5 bases). The CDR3 contains 13 residues. V was shortened by 4 bases and J by 7 bases, with 16 bases between the two germline ends. Germline CDR1 is SQVTM and CDR2 is ANQGSEA. DNA for the CDR3: TGCAGCGTTGGGGAGGGGAAGGCGGGTGAAGCTTTCTTT. Amino acids: CSVGEGKAGEAFF.

The chain couples TRBV24-1 to TRBJ2-2, with 15 bases lining up with TRBD2. The CDR3 extends over 18 amino acids. Germline CDR1 and CDR2: KGHDR and SFDVKD. V dropped 6 bases and J dropped 6; count of bases not matched to a gene: 10. The CDR3 loop is CATSTFSGTSGGPGELFF. The CDR3 DNA follows: TGTGCCACCAGTACCTTCTCCGGGACTAGCGGGGGGCCCGGGGAGCTGTTTTTT.

The chain uses TRBV6-5 and TRBJ2-1, with TRBD2 matching over 14 bases. Germline-derived CDR1 and CDR2 are MNHEY and SVGAGI. This CDR3 contains 15 residues. V was pared by 6 bases and J by 4 bases, with 2 bases of the junction left unmatched. CDR3 coding DNA: TGTGCCAGCAGCGGGACTAGCGGGGGTTACAATGAGCAGTTCTTC. Translated: CASSGTSGGYNEQFF.

The chain carries TRBV4-3 and TRBJ1-2; 7 nucleotides match TRBD1. CDR1 is LGHNA, CDR2 YSLEER, per germline. V lost 3 bases, J lost 4 bases, and 8 bases stayed unmatched. This CDR3 contains 15 residues. The CDR3 sequence: CASSQDYSGGYGYTF. CDR3 in DNA: TGCGCCAGCAGCCAGGATTATTCAGGGGGCTATGGCTACACCTTC.